This TCR beta chain was identified in a study of T cell responses to AZD1222 COVID-19 vaccine. Method: immunoSEQ multiplex PCR; TCRdb's copy keeps in-frame clones and lacks some. Altogether roughly 150,000 clones are present, about 91% being singletons, with the ten largest covering 3% to 4.5%. Trimming took 4 bases from V and 7 from J, leaving 15 bases between them. This CDR3 contains 13 residues. CDR1 is SGDLS, CDR2 YYNGEE, per germline. As regards this clone: Its target is not known.

General study points: No day 14 peak samples; only post-peak repertoires were characterized. Nearly half of unique spike-specific TCRs reportedly avoided B.1.351 and B.1.1.7 mutated regions. Females outnumbered males among donors, who were mostly white British; clonal diversity was possibly underestimated.

Sequenced here: peripheral blood, sampled on day 0 of AZD1222 vaccination. J is TRBJ2-7 and V is TRBV9; possible D gene TRBD1, 6 bases. The clonotype was recovered from an adult in good health. The CDR3 DNA sequence: TGTGCCAGCAGCCCAGGGACAAAGGTTGAGCAGTACTTC. It translates to CASSPGTKVEQYF.